The 29 T cell receptor beta chains presented below share a single source sample, sequenced in a study of blood T cells in healthy people across ages. Combining a sample-barcoded 5' primer with a J-beta primer mix, a second PCR ran for about 6 to 12 cycles. MiXCR was run by TCRdb on the 5' RACE reads, yielding one entry per CDR3 protein. The sample has 1.5 million to 2 million distinct CDR3 sequences, 49% seen once; the top ten hold about 2.1%. Material for sequencing was blood. These receptors were collected from a woman aged 40 to 50 in good health.

In its sample, this clonotype was seen a few times. The chain combines TRBV10-2 with TRBJ2-5; TRBD1 matches at 11 bases. Germline loops: CDR1 WSHSY, CDR2 SAAADI. The CDR3 extends over 15 amino acids. The junction had 7 bases not matched to a gene; V was cut back by 6 bases and J by 4 bases. The CDR3 region is CASRRGTGGVETQYF. CDR3 in DNA: TGCGCCAGCAGGCGGGGGACAGGGGGTGTAGAGACCCAGTACTTC.

The gene calls are TRBV6-5 and TRBJ1-2; D is possibly TRBD1 (5 bases). Trimming took 2 bases from V and 4 from J, leaving 14 bases between them. The CDR3 runs to 15 residues. Looked up from germline, CDR1 is MNHEY and CDR2 is SVGAGI. CDR3: CASSYTETDAYGYTF. For the CDR3, the DNA is TGTGCCAGCAGTTACACAGAGACAGATGCCTATGGCTACACCTTC.

The chain carries TRBV29-1 and TRBJ2-3; 8 nucleotides agree with TRBD2. V lost 8 bases to trimming and J lost 2 bases; unmatched junction nucleotides: 9. CDR1 is SQVTM, CDR2 ANQGSEA, per germline. The CDR3 is 14 amino acids. CDR3 sequence (DNA): TGCAGCCAAACCAGCGGGGGCAACACAGATACGCAGTATTTT. Protein product: CSQTSGGNTDTQYF.

The chain recombines TRBV6-1 with TRBJ2-6; D call uncertain. The CDR3 sequence is 16 residues long. CDR1 and CDR2 from the germline V gene are MNHNS and SASEGT. The V end lost 8 bases, the J end lost 1 base, and 15 bases lay between the germline ends. CDR3 sequence: CASVFDALSGANVLTF. The CDR3, as DNA: TGTGCCAGCGTCTTTGACGCGCTGTCTGGGGCCAACGTCCTGACTTTC.

The chain combines TRBV4-3 with TRBJ1-2; D may be TRBD1 (6 bases). Germline assignment: CDR1 LGHNA and CDR2 YSLEER. Trimming removed 1 base from V and 0 bases from J, with 9 bases in between. This CDR3 is built from 15 residues. The CDR3, as DNA: TGCGCCAGCAGCCAAGCAGGGGCGACTAACTATGGCTACACCTTC. It specifies CASSQAGATNYGYTF.

V is TRBV6-5 and J is TRBJ2-3, with D perhaps matching TRBD1 (5 bases). Germline CDR1 and CDR2: MNHEY and SVGAGI. The germline V and J ends were trimmed by 0 bases and 4 bases, with 17 bases remaining between them. The CDR3 spans 17 residues. The CDR3 DNA is TGTGCCAGCAGTTACTCGAAAGGGGCCGGCCAGTCAGATACGCAGTATTTT. Its translation is CASSYSKGAGQSDTQYF.

Only a few counts were recorded for this clonotype. This chain connects TRBV7-9 to TRBJ2-1; 8 positions match TRBD2. The CDR3 contains 17 residues. Germline CDR1 is SEHNR and CDR2 is FQNEAQ (reference sequence). Trimming cost V 4 bases and J 5 bases; bases outside gene matches: 13. As DNA, the CDR3 is TGTGCCAGCAGCTCAAGACTAGCGAGCGGGGGAAACAATGAGCAGTTCTTC. Residues: CASSSRLASGGNNEQFF.

CDR3 residues: CASSLSLYRGPTDTQYF. CDR3 coding DNA: TGTGCCAGCAGCTTATCCCTCTACAGGGGGCCCACAGATACGCAGTATTTT. The genes are TRBV7-3 and TRBJ2-3, with 9 bases matching TRBD1. Trimming took 2 bases from V and 2 from J; bases not matched to a gene: 8. CDR3 length: 17 residues. Germline lookup yields CDR1 SGHTA and CDR2 FQGTGA.

This chain uses TRBV7-8 with TRBJ2-4, with 14 bases fitting TRBD2. The closer fit of TRBJ2-7 to the DNA end suggests the J call may be wrong. The germline V gene encodes CDR1 SGHVS and CDR2 FQNEAQ. The CDR3 consists of 16 residues. The CDR3 protein is CASSFGTSGSWYEQYF. The CDR3 DNA follows: TGTGCCAGCAGCTTCGGGACTAGCGGGAGCTGGTACGAGCAGTACTTC.

J is TRBJ1-6 and V is TRBV6-5; 9 nucleotides align to TRBD1. CDR3 length equals 15 residues. Per the germline V gene, CDR1 is MNHEY and CDR2 is SVGAGI. V shed 2 bases, J shed 10 bases, and the junction held 6 bases outside the gene matches. DNA of the CDR3: TGTGCCAGCAGTTACGGGACAGGGTTAGGATCACCCCTCCACTTT. It specifies CASSYGTGLGSPLHF.

V is TRBV10-3 and J is TRBJ1-6; D gene ambiguous. The CDR3 consists of 14 residues. Germline CDR1 is ENHRY and CDR2 is SYGVKD. The ends were cut back, 5 bases at V and 8 bases at J, with 13 bases in the middle. In DNA, the CDR3 is TGTGCCATCAGTCGGACCGAGTTGGATTCACCCCTCCACTTT. Its translation: CAISRTELDSPLHF.

In its sample, this clonotype was seen a few times. This chain connects TRBV11-2 to TRBJ2-7; the D gene could be TRBD1 or TRBD2 (6 bases each). From germline, CDR1 is SGHAT and CDR2 FQNNGV. The V end lost 2 bases, the J end lost 3 bases, and 14 bases lay between the germline ends. CDR3 size: 15 residues. The CDR3 reads CASSLTGAESYEQYF. The CDR3 DNA sequence: TGTGCCAGCAGCTTAACGGGGGCGGAGAGCTACGAGCAGTACTTC.

The chain employs TRBV4-1 and TRBJ2-2, with TRBD2 as a possible D gene (5 bases). V lost 3 bases, J lost 0 bases, and 14 bases lay in between. CDR3 length: 17 amino acids. Germline V gene lookup returns CDR1 MGHRA and CDR2 YSYEKL. CDR3 residues: CASSQPDLATNTGELFF. The CDR3 region has the DNA TGCGCCAGCAGCCAGCCCGATTTAGCGACGAACACCGGGGAGCTGTTTTTT.

This clonotype was observed many times. V usage is TRBV7-9 and J usage is TRBJ2-3; D is unresolved. Germline V gene sequence: CDR1 SEHNR, CDR2 FQNEAQ (reference sequence). V gave up 4 bases and J gave up 0 bases, with 5 bases separating them. This CDR3 is 13 amino acids long. The chain's CDR3 is CASSSGSTDTQYF. The CDR3, as DNA: TGTGCCAGCAGCTCTGGGAGCACAGATACGCAGTATTTT.

Only a few counts were recorded for this clonotype. The chain has TRBV6-1 and TRBJ2-3; 11 bases line up with TRBD2. Germline V gives CDR1 MNHNS, CDR2 SASEGT. This CDR3 contains 16 residues. V dropped 6 bases and J dropped 1; count of bases not matched to a gene: 6. CDR3 in DNA: TGTGCCAGCAGCCACACTAGCGGGGGCGGCACAGATACGCAGTATTTT. This translates into CASSHTSGGGTDTQYF.

The gene calls are TRBV7-9 and TRBJ2-1, with 10 bases lining up with TRBD1. The CDR3 sequence is 15 residues long. Germline V gives CDR1 SEHNR, CDR2 FQNEAQ (reference sequence). V lost 5 bases, J lost 5 bases, and 6 bases stayed unmatched. The CDR3 here is CASSADRGLNNEQFF. The CDR3 nucleotides read TGTGCCAGCAGCGCCGACAGGGGGCTCAACAATGAGCAGTTCTTC.

This clonotype was seen a few times. The chain carries TRBV14 and TRBJ2-4; D possibly corresponds to TRBD2 (5 bases). V lost 4 bases and J 8 bases, leaving 15 bases between the germline ends. The CDR3 has 14 amino acids. From germline, CDR1 is SGHDN and CDR2 FVKESK. The CDR3 sequence is CASSPFLEEHIQYF. CDR3 in DNA: TGTGCCAGCAGCCCCTTCCTGGAGGAGCACATTCAGTACTTC.

The chain employs TRBV7-3 and TRBJ2-1, with a weak D call TRBD1 (7 bases). Germline V gene sequence: CDR1 SGHTA, CDR2 FQGTGA. There are 16 residues in the CDR3. V was trimmed by 4 bases and J by 7 bases, leaving 20 bases between them. The CDR3 bases are TGTGCCAGCAGCTCCAGACAGGGAGCGGGTTTGAATGAGCAGTTCTTC. Its translation: CASSSRQGAGLNEQFF.

V usage is TRBV25-1 and J usage is TRBJ2-7; 11 bases match TRBD2. V shed 4 bases, J shed 4 bases, and the junction held 6 bases outside the gene matches. This CDR3 has 15 residues. Germline V CDR1 and CDR2: MGHDK, SYGVNS. The CDR3 loop reads CASSASGGPVYEQYF. The DNA for the CDR3 is TGTGCCAGCAGTGCTAGCGGGGGGCCTGTTTACGAGCAGTACTTC.

This clonotype was detected once. Since the CDR3 does not end with the conserved phenylalanine or tryptophan, this likely comes from a read error. The V call is TRBV7-2, the J call TRBJ2-7; TRBD1 matches 8 bases. The J call is in doubt because the DNA end fits TRBJ2-5 better. The V gene's germline CDR1 is SGHTA and CDR2 FQGNSA. The CDR3 extends over 15 amino acids. CDR3 protein: CASSYRGQGRETQYY. CDR3 in DNA: TGTGCCAGCAGCTACAGAGGACAGGGAAGAGAGACCCAGTACTAC.

The rearrangement joins TRBV5-5 to TRBJ2-1; D assignment may be TRBD1 or TRBD2 (5 bases each). This CDR3 has 16 residues. Trimming took off 2 bases at V and 9 bases at J, with 21 bases between the two ends. Per the germline V gene, CDR1 is SGHKS and CDR2 is YYEKEE (reference sequence). CDR3 in amino acids: CASSFESGRARTEQFF. CDR3 sequence (DNA): TGTGCCAGCAGCTTTGAAAGCGGCAGGGCAAGGACTGAGCAGTTCTTC. The entire variable domain, with the rest obtained from reference TRBV5-5 and TRBJ2-1, is as follows: DAGVTQSPTHLIKTRGQQVTLRCSPISGHKSVSWYQQVLGQGPQFIFQYYEKEERGRGNFPDRFSARQFPNYSSELNVNALLLGDSALYLCASSFESGRARTEQFFGPGTRLTVL.

In this sample, this clonotype turned up a few times. V and J are TRBV7-3 and TRBJ1-2; 12 bases are a match to TRBD1. The CDR3 runs 16 residues. Germline loops: CDR1 SGHTA, CDR2 FQGTGA. The V and J ends lost 1 base and 6 bases, in that order; junction bases with no gene match: 6. Here the CDR3 reads CASSLMAGTGGDGYTF. For the CDR3, the DNA is TGTGCCAGCAGCTTAATGGCCGGGACAGGGGGCGATGGCTACACCTTC.

The rearrangement joins TRBV7-9 to TRBJ2-7; D could derive from TRBD1 or TRBD2 (5 bases each). The V end lost 4 bases, the J end lost 4 bases, and 17 bases lay between the germline ends. Germline V gene data show CDR1 as SEHNR and CDR2 as FQNEAQ (reference sequence). The CDR3 runs to 15 residues. As DNA, the CDR3 is TGTGCCAGCAGCTCCCCCGGGGACCTCGTTTACGAGCAGTACTTC. Its protein product is CASSSPGDLVYEQYF.

This clonotype was seen a few times. The V and J genes are TRBV7-8 and TRBJ2-1; D not certain. The ends were cut back, 4 bases at V and 8 bases at J, with 12 bases in the middle. The CDR3 has 13 residues. Germline CDR1 SGHVS, CDR2 FQNEAQ. For the CDR3, the DNA is TGTGCCAGCAGCTCTACCGAGGATGATGAGCAGTTCTTC. This codes for CASSSTEDDEQFF.

V is TRBV9 and J is TRBJ2-4; 8 positions match TRBD2. CDR3 size: 15 residues. The V segment lost 3 bases and the J segment 8 bases; nucleotides outside the gene matches: 10. CDR1 SGDLS and CDR2 YYNGEE come from the germline V gene. DNA for the CDR3: TGTGCCAGCAGCGCCAGCGGGGGAGCCTTAGACATTCAGTACTTC. It yields the protein CASSASGGALDIQYF.

The rearrangement uses TRBV12-3 or TRBV12-4 and TRBJ2-4, with 14 positions matching TRBD2. Trimming at V came to 6 bases and at J to 0 bases, leaving 7 bases not matched to a gene. The CDR3 extends over 18 amino acids. CDR3 protein: CASSPGTSGGLAKNIQYF. CDR3 nucleotide sequence: TGTGCCAGCAGCCCCGGGACTAGCGGGGGCTTAGCCAAAAACATTCAGTACTTC.

This chain links TRBV29-1 with TRBJ2-3; tentatively, D is TRBD2 (5 bases). With 2 bases removed from V and 1 base from J, the gap between germline ends came to 10 bases. Germline values: CDR1 SQVTM, CDR2 ANQGSEA. The length of the CDR3 is 14 residues. CDR3 coding DNA: TGCAGCGTTGAACTGGAGGTTCGCACAGATACGCAGTATTTT. This codes for CSVELEVRTDTQYF.

J is TRBJ1-2 and V is TRBV2, with D tentatively TRBD1 (5 bases). With 7 bases removed from V and 4 bases from J, the gap between germline ends came to 16 bases. This CDR3 region has 14 residues. The germline V gene encodes CDR1 SNHLY and CDR2 FYNNEI. This CDR3 is CASIEQGLTYGYTF. CDR3 nucleotide sequence: TGTGCCAGCATTGAGCAGGGCTTAACCTATGGCTACACCTTC. Looking up the rest from reference TRBV2 and TRBJ1-2 gives the full variable domain: EPEVTQTPSHQVTQMGQEVILRCVPISNHLYFYWYRQILGQKVEFLVSFYNNEISEKSEIFDDQFSVERPDGSNFTLKIRSTKLEDSAMYFCASIEQGLTYGYTFGSGTRLTVV.

The chain has TRBV7-8 and TRBJ1-1; tentatively, D is TRBD1 (5 bases). CDR1 SGHVS and CDR2 FQNEAQ come from the germline V gene. The CDR3 sequence is 14 residues long. V lost 0 bases, J lost 6 bases, and 11 bases lay in between. The CDR3 loop is CASSLAERGAEAFF. The CDR3 DNA reads as TGTGCCAGCAGCTTAGCCGAAAGAGGGGCTGAAGCTTTCTTT.